Below are 25 T cell receptor beta chains sequenced from a single sample in a study of shared clonotypes between healthy human individuals. The protocol was immunoSEQ multiplex PCR, while the TCRdb copy is restricted to in-frame clones and leaves out a portion. The table includes roughly 530,000 clones, 90% to 97% detected once. Material: naive CD4+ T cells sorted from blood. Subset in this sample: CD45RA+ positively selected. The origin of the receptors is a woman aged 25 to 39 in good health.

The CDR3 spells CASSPRGGLAGENEQFF. The CDR3 DNA sequence: TGTGCCAGCAGCCCAAGAGGGGGACTAGCGGGGGAAAATGAGCAGTTCTTC. V and J are TRBV11-3 and TRBJ2-1; 14 bases line up with TRBD2. CDR3 length: 17 amino acids. The trim removed 5 bases at V and 7 bases at J, leaving 10 bases unmatched. CDR1 is SGHNT, CDR2 YENEEA, per germline.

The genes are TRBV7-9 and TRBJ2-3; 8 bases are shared with TRBD2. The germline V gene has CDR1 SEHNR and CDR2 FQNEAQ (reference sequence). Germline trimming cut 8 bases from V and 0 bases from J; bases unmatched to any gene: 4. The CDR3 consists of 14 residues. The CDR3 DNA sequence: TGTGCCAGCTTAGCGGGATTTAGCACAGATACGCAGTATTTT. It yields the protein CASLAGFSTDTQYF.

This chain joins TRBV4-1 and TRBJ1-4; D uncertain. The CDR3 totals 13 residues. Germline-derived CDR1 and CDR2 are MGHRA and YSYEKL. With 6 bases removed from V and 3 bases from J, the gap between germline ends came to 8 bases. The CDR3: CASRATANEKLFF. In DNA, the CDR3 is TGCGCCAGCAGGGCAACAGCTAATGAAAAACTGTTTTTT.

The CDR3 nucleotides are TGTGCCAGCAGCTCAACCGGCAACGGGAGGCGAGGTGAGCAGTTCTTC. Amino acid sequence: CASSSTGNGRRGEQFF. The chain combines TRBV7-9 with TRBJ2-1; 7 bases line up with TRBD2. Germline loops: CDR1 SEHNR, CDR2 FQNEAQ (reference sequence). The CDR3 length is 16 residues. The trim removed 4 bases at V and 9 bases at J, leaving 15 bases unmatched.

The chain employs TRBV5-1 and TRBJ1-1; perhaps TRBD1 as D (5 bases). Trimming took 1 base from V and 5 from J, leaving 12 bases between them. Germline lookup yields CDR1 SGHRS and CDR2 YFSETQ. CDR3 length: 14 residues. CDR3 coding DNA: TGCGCCAGCAGCTTGTCAGGGCAGGTGACTGAAGCTTTCTTT. It specifies CASSLSGQVTEAFF.

The V and J genes are TRBV28 and TRBJ2-7, with 8 bases lining up with TRBD2. Trimming removed 5 bases from V and 5 bases from J; junction bases left unmatched: 8. Germline V gene lookup returns CDR1 MDHEN and CDR2 SYDVKM. The CDR3 is 14 residues long. The CDR3 here is CASSDPGGAHEQYF. The CDR3, as DNA: TGTGCCAGCAGTGACCCCGGGGGGGCCCACGAGCAGTACTTC.

The V call is TRBV7-9, the J call TRBJ2-2, with D possibly matching TRBD2 (6 bases). V lost 5 bases and J lost 7, with 11 bases in between. Germline CDR1 reads SEHNR; CDR2 reads FQNEAQ (reference sequence). This CDR3 has 13 amino acids. The CDR3 sequence: CASSRGLLGELFF. For the CDR3, the DNA is TGTGCCAGCAGCCGAGGACTACTCGGGGAGCTGTTTTTT. Full variable domain (rest looked up from reference TRBV7-9 and TRBJ2-2): DTGVSQNPRHKITKRGQNVTFRCDPISEHNRLYWYRQTLGQGPEFLTYFQNEAQLEKSRLLSDRFSAERPKGSFSTLEIQRTEQGDSAMYLCASSRGLLGELFFGEGSRLTVL.

The CDR3 nucleotides read TGCGCCAGCAGCCTGGGTGGGAATGGAAACACCATATATTTT. It codes for CASSLGGNGNTIYF. The chain combines TRBV5-1 with TRBJ1-3; the D is unclear. V lost 4 bases and J lost 3, with 11 bases in between. There are 14 residues in the CDR3. Germline lookup yields CDR1 SGHRS and CDR2 YFSETQ. Full variable domain (rest looked up from reference TRBV5-1 and TRBJ1-3): KAGVTQTPRYLIKTRGQQVTLSCSPISGHRSVSWYQQTPGQGLQFLFEYFSETQRNKGNFPGRFSGRQFSNSRSEMNVSTLELGDSALYLCASSLGGNGNTIYFGEGSWLTVV.

The gene calls are TRBV10-3 and TRBJ1-5; no firm D call. The CDR3 spans 14 residues. Deletions cut 0 bases from V and 6 bases from J, with 9 bases between. CDR1 is ENHRY and CDR2 is SYGVKD in the germline V gene. CDR3 nucleotide sequence: TGTGCCATCAGTGAGTCCGGGGAGGGTCAGCCCCAGCATTTT. Translated: CAISESGEGQPQHF.

This clone has a handful of counts. In the same sample, other DNA sequences code for this CDR3. The chain couples TRBV7-9 to TRBJ1-1; no definite D call. The CDR3 extends over 14 amino acids. The V and J ends lost 3 bases and 2 bases respectively, with 10 bases between them. Germline V gives CDR1 SEHNR, CDR2 FQNEAQ (reference sequence). The chain's CDR3 is CASSLLGSNTEAFF. CDR3 DNA: TGTGCCAGCAGCTTGTTAGGGAGCAACACTGAAGCTTTCTTT. The full variable domain, its missing parts supplied by reference TRBV7-9 and TRBJ1-1, is DTGVSQNPRHKITKRGQNVTFRCDPISEHNRLYWYRQTLGQGPEFLTYFQNEAQLEKSRLLSDRFSAERPKGSFSTLEIQRTEQGDSAMYLCASSLLGSNTEAFFGQGTRLTVV.

The V gene is TRBV11-3, the J gene TRBJ2-3, with D unresolved. Germline V lookup: CDR1 SGHNT, CDR2 YENEEA. Trimming stripped 5 bases from V and 1 base from J, with 13 bases between. This CDR3 comprises 15 residues. CDR3 residues: CASSPVAHGTDTQYF. The CDR3 DNA reads as TGTGCCAGCAGCCCGGTCGCGCACGGCACAGATACGCAGTATTTT.

The chain couples TRBV5-4 to TRBJ2-1, with 7 bases lining up with TRBD2. J was trimmed by 4 bases and V by 0 bases; bases with no gene match: 4. Looked up from germline, CDR1 is SGHNT and CDR2 is YYREEE (reference sequence). The CDR3 has 15 amino acids. The CDR3, as DNA: TGTGCCAGCAGCTTGGGCGGGAGAATGTACAATGAGCAGTTCTTC. Translated: CASSLGGRMYNEQFF.

The chain employs TRBV2 and TRBJ2-7; D call uncertain. The V gene lost 10 bases and the J gene lost 1 base, with 5 bases spanning the gap. The CDR3 loop spans 10 amino acids. Germline lookup yields CDR1 SNHLY and CDR2 FYNNEI. The chain's CDR3 is CATSSYEQYF. The CDR3 DNA follows: TGTGCCACCTCGTCCTACGAGCAGTACTTC.

J is TRBJ1-3 and V is TRBV5-1; tentatively, D is TRBD1 (5 bases). CDR3 length: 16 residues. Trimming left V 0 bases short and J 0 bases short, with 10 bases between. Germline V gene sequence: CDR1 SGHRS, CDR2 YFSETQ. The CDR3 region is CASSLVGADSGNTIYF. The CDR3 region has the DNA TGCGCCAGCAGCTTGGTAGGGGCAGACTCTGGAAACACCATATATTTT.

The chain employs TRBV25-1 and TRBJ2-3; D gene ambiguous. Trimming took off 2 bases at V and 2 bases at J, with 5 bases between the two ends. The germline CDR1 and CDR2 sequences are MGHDK and SYGVNS. The CDR3 consists of 13 residues. CDR3: CASSEDNTDTQYF. In nucleotides, the CDR3 is TGTGCCAGCAGTGAAGACAACACAGATACGCAGTATTTT. Full variable domain (missing parts from reference TRBV25-1 and TRBJ2-3): EADIYQTPRYLVIGTGKKITLECSQTMGHDKMYWYQQDPGMELHLIHYSYGVNSTEKGDLSSESTVSRIRTEHFPLTLESARPSHTSQYLCASSEDNTDTQYFGPGTRLTVL.

The V call is TRBV19, the J call TRBJ2-1; the match to TRBD2 covers 7 bases. Germline CDR1 and CDR2: LNHDA and SQIVND (reference sequence). Unmatched junction bases numbered 9, after V lost 0 bases and J lost 7 bases. The CDR3 contains 16 residues. CDR3 DNA sequence: TGTGCCAGTAGTATAGAAAGGACTAGTAAATTTAATGAGCAGTTCTTC. Translating gives CASSIERTSKFNEQFF.

This chain connects TRBV15 to TRBJ2-3; 14 nucleotides match TRBD2. V trimming: 0 bases; J trimming: 1 base; junction bases outside the gene matches: 15. CDR1 is LNHNV and CDR2 is YYDKDF in the germline V gene (reference sequence). The CDR3 covers 22 residues. The CDR3 DNA follows: TGTGCCACCAGCAGAGATCCGACCGGGACTAGCGGGAGCCCCAGGGGCACAGATACGCAGTATTTT. Amino acid sequence: CATSRDPTGTSGSPRGTDTQYF.

The chain recombines TRBV19 with TRBJ1-2, with D perhaps TRBD1 (5 bases). CDR1 and CDR2 (germline): LNHDA, SQIVND (reference sequence). The CDR3 loop spans 14 amino acids. The V end lost 9 bases, the J end lost 4 bases, and 18 bases lay between the germline ends. CDR3 nucleotide sequence: TGTGCCAGCAACAAAATGGACACTTCCTATGGCTACACCTTC. This translates into CASNKMDTSYGYTF.

The CDR3 reads CASSLPGRDTEAFF. The CDR3 DNA is TGCGCCAGCAGCTTGCCGGGCCGTGACACTGAAGCTTTCTTT. This rearrangement joins TRBV5-1 to TRBJ1-1; D gene uncertain. V was shortened by 1 base and J by 3 bases, with 10 bases between the two germline ends. The germline gives CDR1 SGHRS, CDR2 YFSETQ. The CDR3 spans 14 residues. Filled out from reference TRBV5-1 and TRBJ1-1, the complete variable domain reads KAGVTQTPRYLIKTRGQQVTLSCSPISGHRSVSWYQQTPGQGLQFLFEYFSETQRNKGNFPGRFSGRQFSNSRSEMNVSTLELGDSALYLCASSLPGRDTEAFFGQGTRLTVV.

The gene calls are TRBV19 and TRBJ2-7, with D unresolved. In germline, CDR1 is LNHDA, CDR2 SQIVND (reference sequence). There are 16 residues in the CDR3. V was shortened by 8 bases and J by 0 bases, with 20 bases between the two germline ends. CDR3 nucleotides: TGTGCCAGTGAGGAAGTTTACTTCACACCCTCCTACGAGCAGTACTTC. Its translation: CASEEVYFTPSYEQYF.

The chain joins TRBV20-1 to TRBJ2-1, with D unclear. This CDR3 has 11 residues. The V gene lost 3 bases and the J gene lost 7 bases, with 7 bases spanning the gap. The V gene's germline CDR1 is DFQATT and CDR2 SNEGSKA (reference sequence). CDR3 region: CSASGMNEQFF. Written as DNA, the CDR3 is TGCAGTGCTAGTGGAATGAATGAGCAGTTCTTC.

This rearrangement joins TRBV11-2 to TRBJ2-7; 7 bases map to TRBD1. Germline lookup yields CDR1 SGHAT and CDR2 FQNNGV. The CDR3 loop spans 14 amino acids. The ends lost 4 bases at V and 2 bases at J; junction bases unmatched: 5. CDR3 DNA sequence: TGTGCCAGCAGCTCGAGGGACAGTACCTACGAGCAGTACTTC. Translation gives CASSSRDSTYEQYF.

CDR3 amino acids: CASSRRRKKHTEAFF. The CDR3 nucleotides read TGTGCCAGCAGCCGGAGGAGGAAGAAGCACACTGAAGCTTTCTTT. The chain carries TRBV5-8 and TRBJ1-1, with unresolved D. This CDR3 spans 15 amino acids. Germline CDR1 and CDR2: SGHTS and YDEGEE. Trimming left V 4 bases short and J 3 bases short, with 16 bases between.

V usage is TRBV30 and J usage is TRBJ1-4; TRBD1 matches 7 bases. V trimming: 2 bases; J trimming: 4 bases; junction bases outside the gene matches: 7. Germline V gene data show CDR1 as GTSNPN and CDR2 as SVGIG (reference sequence). The CDR3 has 15 amino acids. The CDR3 region has the DNA TGTGCCTGGAGTCCGACGACAGGGCTTAATGAAAAACTGTTTTTT. Its translation: CAWSPTTGLNEKLFF. The entire variable domain, with the rest obtained from reference TRBV30 and TRBJ1-4, is as follows: SQTIHQWPATLVQPVGSPLSLECTVEGTSNPNLYWYRQAAGRGLQLLFYSVGIGQISSEVPQNLSASRPQDRQFILSSKKLLLSDSGFYLCAWSPTTGLNEKLFFGSGTQLSVL.

This sequence joins TRBV25-1 and TRBJ2-7, with D perhaps matching TRBD1 (6 bases). CDR3 length: 14 amino acids. Germline V lookup: CDR1 MGHDK, CDR2 SYGVNS. Trimming removed 4 bases at V and 3 bases at J, with 13 bases between. The CDR3 spells CASSVGDTIYEQYF. CDR3 bases: TGTGCCAGCAGTGTAGGGGACACGATCTACGAGCAGTACTTC.